A selection of T cell receptor beta chains follows, all from one sample in a study of T-cell reconstitution after alpha-beta-depleted transplantation in children. TCRdb re-analysed the PCR reads in MiXCR, keeping a single row per CDR3 protein. In the table there are about 240,000 distinct CDR3 sequences, around 12% of which are singletons. The material sequenced was PBMCs from the stem cell graft donor, taken from the stem cell graft. The receptors come from a human donor who donated a stem cell graft to a child with acute lymphoblastic leukemia. CDR3s include the opening cysteine and the closing phenylalanine or tryptophan. The D gene is left open where the match is weak. Clone size is given for some rows only: seen once, a few or many times, or a class if the clone is expanded.

j_call: TRBJ2-3
d_call: TRBD2
v_call: TRBV4-3
clone_size: -
cdr3_nt: TGCGCCAGCAGCCAAGATTACACTAGCGGGACGCAGTATTTT
cdr3_aa: CASSQDYTSGTQYF

j_call: TRBJ2-5
d_call: TRBD2
v_call: TRBV7-2
clone_size: many
cdr3_nt: TGTGCCAGCAGCTTAGCGGGAGGGCGGGGAGAGACCCAGTACTTC
cdr3_aa: CASSLAGGRGETQYF

j_call: TRBJ2-5
d_call: TRBD1
v_call: TRBV7-2
clone_size: many
cdr3_nt: TGTGCCAGCAGCACCGCAGGGGGAAAGACCCAGTACTTC
cdr3_aa: CASSTAGGKTQYF

j_call: TRBJ2-7
d_call: TRBD1
v_call: TRBV6-5
clone_size: many
cdr3_nt: TGTGCCAGCAGTTACTCCCGAATTGGGACAGATATCTACGAGCAGTACTTC
cdr3_aa: CASSYSRIGTDIYEQYF

j_call: TRBJ1-3
d_call: TRBD1
v_call: TRBV5-5
clone_size: many
cdr3_nt: TGTGCCAGCAGCACCGCTACAGGGGTGGAGGGAAACACCATATATTTT
cdr3_aa: CASSTATGVEGNTIYF

j_call: TRBJ1-6
d_call: -
v_call: TRBV4-3
clone_size: many
cdr3_nt: TGCGCCAGCAGCCAAGATCCCCCAGGCAGGGTATGGGGATCACCCCTCCACTTT
cdr3_aa: CASSQDPPGRVWGSPLHF

j_call: TRBJ2-2
d_call: -
v_call: TRBV20-1
clone_size: many
cdr3_nt: TGCAGTGGGATCGGCACCACCAACACCGGGGAGCTGTTTTTT
cdr3_aa: CSGIGTTNTGELFF

j_call: TRBJ1-1
d_call: TRBD1
v_call: TRBV7-2
clone_size: -
cdr3_nt: TGTGCCAGCAGCTTGGGACAGGGGCTTGAGAACACTGAAGCTTTCTTT
cdr3_aa: CASSLGQGLENTEAFF

j_call: TRBJ1-1
d_call: -
v_call: TRBV4-3
clone_size: many
cdr3_nt: TGCGCCAGCAGCCAATTCTCGAGGGGTGAAGCTTTCTTT
cdr3_aa: CASSQFSRGEAFF

j_call: TRBJ2-7
d_call: -
v_call: TRBV20-1
clone_size: many
cdr3_nt: TGCAGTGCTAGATACCCTGGGTCTTCCTACGAGCAGTACTTC
cdr3_aa: CSARYPGSSYEQYF

j_call: TRBJ2-4
d_call: -
v_call: TRBV27
clone_size: -
cdr3_nt: TGTGCCAGCACCCCAACAGGGACAGCCAAAAACATTCAGTACTTC
cdr3_aa: CASTPTGTAKNIQYF

j_call: TRBJ2-7
d_call: -
v_call: TRBV11-2
clone_size: many
cdr3_nt: TGTGCCAGCAGCCTCTTAGGGACCAACTACGAGCAGTACTTC
cdr3_aa: CASSLLGTNYEQYF

j_call: TRBJ2-7
d_call: -
v_call: TRBV20-1
clone_size: many
cdr3_nt: TGCAGTGCCGCCGGGCACAACTCCTACGAGCAGTACTTC
cdr3_aa: CSAAGHNSYEQYF

j_call: TRBJ2-3
d_call: TRBD2
v_call: TRBV2
clone_size: many
cdr3_nt: TGTGCCAGTACCGGGACTAGCGGGGCCCTTGGCGCAGATACGCAGTATTTT
cdr3_aa: CASTGTSGALGADTQYF

j_call: TRBJ2-2
d_call: TRBD1
v_call: TRBV12-3/TRBV12-4
clone_size: many
cdr3_nt: TGTGCCAGCAGTCCAGGACAGGGACCGACCGGGGAGCTGTTTTTT
cdr3_aa: CASSPGQGPTGELFF

j_call: TRBJ1-2
d_call: -
v_call: TRBV3-1
clone_size: many
cdr3_nt: TGTGCCAGCAGCCGACTGACAGGAGGAAGTGGCTACACCTTC
cdr3_aa: CASSRLTGGSGYTF

j_call: TRBJ2-1
d_call: -
v_call: TRBV5-5
clone_size: many
cdr3_nt: TGTGCCAGCAGCCGAGGGGAAACCTACAATGAGCAGTTCTTC
cdr3_aa: CASSRGETYNEQFF

j_call: TRBJ2-1
d_call: TRBD2
v_call: TRBV4-2
clone_size: many
cdr3_nt: TGTGCCAGCAGCCAAGATCTAGCGGGATCGTACAATGAGCAGTTCTTC
cdr3_aa: CASSQDLAGSYNEQFF

j_call: TRBJ2-7
d_call: TRBD1
v_call: TRBV28
clone_size: many
cdr3_nt: TGTGCCAGCAGCTACCGGGACAGGACCTACGAGCAGTACTTC
cdr3_aa: CASSYRDRTYEQYF

j_call: TRBJ2-1
d_call: TRBD2
v_call: TRBV12-3/TRBV12-4
clone_size: many
cdr3_nt: TGTGCCAGCAGTCTATGGACTAGCGGGATTCACAATGAGCAGTTCTTC
cdr3_aa: CASSLWTSGIHNEQFF

j_call: TRBJ2-3
d_call: TRBD2
v_call: TRBV4-2
clone_size: many
cdr3_nt: TGTGCCAGCAGCCAAAAGGGGACTAGCGGGGATTCTTACACAGATACGCAGTATTTT
cdr3_aa: CASSQKGTSGDSYTDTQYF

j_call: TRBJ2-7
d_call: TRBD2
v_call: TRBV10-3
clone_size: -
cdr3_nt: TGTGCCATCAGTGGCTCAACCGGGAGGGGCTGGGAGGTCTACGAGCAGTACTTC
cdr3_aa: CAISGSTGRGWEVYEQYF

j_call: TRBJ2-6
d_call: -
v_call: TRBV10-3
clone_size: -
cdr3_nt: TGTGCCATCAGTGCGTGGGTGTCAGGCGGAGGGGGCGACACCTCTGGGGCCAACGTCCTGACTTTC
cdr3_aa: CAISAWVSGGGGDTSGANVLTF

j_call: TRBJ1-5
d_call: TRBD1
v_call: TRBV20-1
clone_size: many
cdr3_nt: TGCAGTGCTAGATCTGACAGGGGGCTGGAAGCCCAGCATTTT
cdr3_aa: CSARSDRGLEAQHF

j_call: TRBJ2-3
d_call: -
v_call: TRBV5-1
clone_size: many
cdr3_nt: TGCGCCAGCAGCTTGGGCCGGTCCAAAGATACGCAGTATTTT
cdr3_aa: CASSLGRSKDTQYF

j_call: TRBJ2-5
d_call: -
v_call: TRBV14
clone_size: -
cdr3_nt: TGTGCCAGCAGCCAATACGCAGGCCGAAGAGACCAGTACTTC
cdr3_aa: CASSQYAGRRDQYF

j_call: TRBJ2-1
d_call: TRBD2
v_call: TRBV5-4
clone_size: many
cdr3_nt: TGTGCCAGCAGCGAAACTAGCGGGAGTTACAATGAGCAGTTCTTC
cdr3_aa: CASSETSGSYNEQFF

j_call: TRBJ2-1
d_call: TRBD2
v_call: TRBV4-3
clone_size: few
cdr3_nt: TGCGCCAGCAGCCAAGCCCCTTGGGGACTAGAGTCCTACAATGAGCAGTTCTTC
cdr3_aa: CASSQAPWGLESYNEQFF

j_call: TRBJ1-5
d_call: -
v_call: TRBV9
clone_size: many
cdr3_nt: TGTGCCAGCAGCGCTCTACTTCGGGGGGTAAATCAGCCCCAGCATTTT
cdr3_aa: CASSALLRGVNQPQHF

j_call: TRBJ2-3
d_call: TRBD2
v_call: TRBV29-1
clone_size: many
cdr3_nt: TGCAGCGTACTCGGACTAGCGGGGATTCGCACAGATACGCAGTATTTT
cdr3_aa: CSVLGLAGIRTDTQYF

j_call: TRBJ2-5
d_call: -
v_call: TRBV7-9
clone_size: many
cdr3_nt: TGTGCCAGCAGCTCACAACTCACAGAGACCCAGTACTTC
cdr3_aa: CASSSQLTETQYF

j_call: TRBJ2-3
d_call: -
v_call: TRBV20-1
clone_size: many
cdr3_nt: TGCAGTGCTACCACCCCGGGCCGCACAGATACGCAGTATTTT
cdr3_aa: CSATTPGRTDTQYF

j_call: TRBJ2-1
d_call: -
v_call: TRBV29-1
clone_size: many
cdr3_nt: TGCAGCGTTGACATGGGCCAGAAGATTTACAATGAGCAGTTCTTC
cdr3_aa: CSVDMGQKIYNEQFF

j_call: TRBJ1-6
d_call: TRBD1
v_call: TRBV4-2
clone_size: many
cdr3_nt: TGTGCCAGCAGCAAAAGATGGCTGGGACAGGCTAATTCACCCCTCCACTTT
cdr3_aa: CASSKRWLGQANSPLHF

j_call: TRBJ2-7
d_call: -
v_call: TRBV5-1
clone_size: many
cdr3_nt: TGCGCCAGCAGTTCCGGGACCCGGGTTCCCGAGCAGTACTTC
cdr3_aa: CASSSGTRVPEQYF

j_call: TRBJ2-7
d_call: TRBD1
v_call: TRBV7-8
clone_size: many
cdr3_nt: TGTGCCAGCAGCTTAGTTGGGACAGGGGTCAGGGGGGAGCAGTACTTC
cdr3_aa: CASSLVGTGVRGEQYF

j_call: TRBJ1-5
d_call: -
v_call: TRBV19
clone_size: -
cdr3_nt: TGTGCCCTACAGGGACCGGATAGCAATCAGCCCCAGCATTTT
cdr3_aa: CALQGPDSNQPQHF

j_call: TRBJ2-7
d_call: -
v_call: TRBV5-5
clone_size: many
cdr3_nt: TGTGCCAGCAGCTTCTCGGACCGGGTCGACTACGAGCAGTACTTC
cdr3_aa: CASSFSDRVDYEQYF

j_call: TRBJ1-5
d_call: -
v_call: TRBV7-2
clone_size: many
cdr3_nt: TGTGCCAGCAGCTTAGAGGGCTCGCAGCAGCCCCAGCATTTT
cdr3_aa: CASSLEGSQQPQHF

j_call: TRBJ2-1
d_call: TRBD2
v_call: TRBV11-2
clone_size: many
cdr3_nt: TGTGCCAGCAGCTTAGACGGGACTAGCGGGAGCCCATCCTACAATGAGCAGTTCTTC
cdr3_aa: CASSLDGTSGSPSYNEQFF

j_call: TRBJ1-6
d_call: -
v_call: TRBV5-1
clone_size: many
cdr3_nt: TGCGCCAGCAGCTTGGGAGTAGTCGGCTCCTATAATTCACCCCTCCACTTT
cdr3_aa: CASSLGVVGSYNSPLHF

j_call: TRBJ2-7
d_call: TRBD1
v_call: TRBV20-1
clone_size: many
cdr3_nt: TGCAGTGCTAGAGATGAGGGGACAGGGGGCACCTACGAGCAGTACTTC
cdr3_aa: CSARDEGTGGTYEQYF

j_call: TRBJ1-1
d_call: -
v_call: TRBV20-1
clone_size: many
cdr3_nt: TGCAGTGCCAGGTTACCCCTTTACACTGAAGCTTTCTTT
cdr3_aa: CSARLPLYTEAFF

j_call: TRBJ1-4
d_call: TRBD1
v_call: TRBV6-1
clone_size: many
cdr3_nt: TGTGCCAGCAGATCCGGGACAGGGGTTTTCGAGGAAAAACTGTTTTTT
cdr3_aa: CASRSGTGVFEEKLFF

j_call: TRBJ2-1
d_call: -
v_call: TRBV4-3
clone_size: many
cdr3_nt: TGCGCCAGCAGCCAAGGTGGGGAATTCTCCTACAATGAGCAGTTCTTC
cdr3_aa: CASSQGGEFSYNEQFF

j_call: TRBJ2-3
d_call: TRBD1
v_call: TRBV7-2
clone_size: many
cdr3_nt: TGTGCCAGCAGCAGAAACAGGGGGTGGGTGTTGGATACGCAGTATTTT
cdr3_aa: CASSRNRGWVLDTQYF

j_call: TRBJ2-1
d_call: TRBD2
v_call: TRBV6-2/TRBV6-3
clone_size: -
cdr3_nt: TGTGCCAGCAGTAATGGGGCTAGCGGGAGCGATGAGCAGTTCTTC
cdr3_aa: CASSNGASGSDEQFF

j_call: TRBJ2-2
d_call: -
v_call: TRBV29-1
clone_size: many
cdr3_nt: TGCAGCGTTGAGGGACCGAACACCGGGGAGCTGTTTTTT
cdr3_aa: CSVEGPNTGELFF